This T cell receptor (beta chain) was found in a study of shared clonotypes between healthy human individuals. Findings of the study overall: Across a few donors, naive CD4 shared 4.5% to 6%, naive CD8 more than 3%, memory CD4 more than 2%, memory CD8 about 0.4%. The small donor group covered limited genetic and exposure diversity.

This clone was recorded once. Its target is unknown. The sample has other DNA sequences that encode this CDR3 too. Terminally differentiated effector memory CD45RA+ cells were left out of the naive CD8 fraction, which was CD45RO-negative and positively selected for CCR7. Germline V gene sequence: CDR1 SGDLS, CDR2 YYNGEE. The CDR3 consists of 15 residues. V trimming: 2 bases; J trimming: 2 bases; junction bases outside the gene matches: 2. Per the original methods: ImmunoSEQ output lacked quality scores and full-length reads, limiting matched filtering. Profiled with immunoSEQ multiplex PCR; TCRdb holds only in-frame clones, not every one. V, J and clone size are those of that table, while D and trimming were read from the DNA. The table lists around 2,000,000 clones, 85% to 95% of them singletons, with under 2% in the top ten.

The V and J genes are TRBV9 and TRBJ2-2; 8 nucleotides match TRBD2. The sequence was obtained from a man aged 18-30 years in good health. Some clones in this sample may be carry-over from other donors' samples. Sequences were obtained from naive CD8+ T cells from PBMCs. The CDR3: CASSVSGANTGELFF. The CDR3 region has the DNA TGTGCCAGCAGCGTTAGCGGGGCCAACACCGGGGAGCTGTTTTTT.